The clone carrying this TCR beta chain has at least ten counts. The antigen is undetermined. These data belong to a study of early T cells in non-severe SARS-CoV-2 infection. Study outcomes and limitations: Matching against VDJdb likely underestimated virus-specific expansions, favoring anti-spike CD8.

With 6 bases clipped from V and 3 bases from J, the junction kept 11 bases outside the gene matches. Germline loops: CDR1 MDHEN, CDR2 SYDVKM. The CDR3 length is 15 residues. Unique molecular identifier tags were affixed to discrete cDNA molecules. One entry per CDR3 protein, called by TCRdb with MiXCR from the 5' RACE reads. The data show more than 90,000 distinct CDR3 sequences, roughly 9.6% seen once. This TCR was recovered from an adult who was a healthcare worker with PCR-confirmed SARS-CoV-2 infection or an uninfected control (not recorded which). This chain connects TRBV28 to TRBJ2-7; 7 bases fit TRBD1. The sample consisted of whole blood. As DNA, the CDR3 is TGTGCCAGCAGCCCCGTGAGGGGGCTTTTCTACGAGCAGTACTTC. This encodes CASSPVRGLFYEQYF.